The entry that follows covers one T cell receptor (beta chain) sequence. The antigen remains undetermined. The data originate from a study of CD8 T cells in ankylosing spondylitis. Overall study results and limits: Matched ankylosing spondylitis synovial fluid reportedly contained a significantly enriched population of disease-linked clones. Several of the motif variants were reported before in synovial fluid and blood from reactive arthritis. Characteristic of ankylosing spondylitis blood, it appeared, was a TCR beta motif comprising fewer than 10 highly homologous variants. Relatively rare in peripheral blood, disease-linked clones were also CD8+.

In making TCR beta libraries, quantitative 5'-RACE with molecular barcodes was used. Via MiXCR, TCRdb re-called the 5' RACE reads, giving one row per CDR3 protein. The sample holds more than 100,000 distinct CDR3 sequences, about 15% seen once. Trimming shortened V by 2 bases and J by 8 bases, and 9 bases separated the two germline ends. The germline V gene encodes CDR1 MNHNY and CDR2 SVGAGI (reference sequence). This CDR3 contains 12 residues. The chain joins TRBV6-6 to TRBJ1-1; the D is unclear. This TCR came from a male donor with ankylosing spondylitis. The specimen sequenced was blood, either unsorted or a sorted T cell fraction (not recorded which). In DNA form, the CDR3 reads TGTGCCAGCAGTTACACACGGGTGGAAGCTTTCTTT. The encoded protein is CASSYTRVEAFF.